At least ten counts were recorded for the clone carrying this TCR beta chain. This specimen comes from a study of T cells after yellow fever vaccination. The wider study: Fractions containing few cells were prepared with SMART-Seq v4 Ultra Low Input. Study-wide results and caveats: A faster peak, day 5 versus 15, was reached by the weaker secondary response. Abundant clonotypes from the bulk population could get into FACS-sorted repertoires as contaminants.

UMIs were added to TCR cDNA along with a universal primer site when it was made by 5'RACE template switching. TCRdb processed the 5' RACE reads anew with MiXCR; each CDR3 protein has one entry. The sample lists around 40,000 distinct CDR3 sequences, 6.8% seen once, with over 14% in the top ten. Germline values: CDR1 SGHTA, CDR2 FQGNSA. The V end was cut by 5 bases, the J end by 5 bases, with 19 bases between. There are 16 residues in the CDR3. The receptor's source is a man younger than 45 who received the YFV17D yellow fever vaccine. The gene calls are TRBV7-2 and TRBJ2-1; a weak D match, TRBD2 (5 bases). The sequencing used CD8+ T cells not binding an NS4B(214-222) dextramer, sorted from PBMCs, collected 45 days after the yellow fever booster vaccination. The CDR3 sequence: CASSPLEGVGHNEQFF. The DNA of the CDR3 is TGTGCCAGCAGCCCACTTGAGGGAGTGGGCCACAATGAGCAGTTCTTC.